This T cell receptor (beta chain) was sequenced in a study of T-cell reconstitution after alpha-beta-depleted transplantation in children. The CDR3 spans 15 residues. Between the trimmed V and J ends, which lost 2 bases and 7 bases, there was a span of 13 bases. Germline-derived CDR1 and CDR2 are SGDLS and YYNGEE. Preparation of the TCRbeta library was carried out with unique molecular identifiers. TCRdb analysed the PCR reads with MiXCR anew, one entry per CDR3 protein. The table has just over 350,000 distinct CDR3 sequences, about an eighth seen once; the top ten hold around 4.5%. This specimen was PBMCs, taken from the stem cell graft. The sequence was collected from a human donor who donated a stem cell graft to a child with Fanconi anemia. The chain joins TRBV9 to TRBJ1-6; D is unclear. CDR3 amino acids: CASSVSFDSNSPLHF. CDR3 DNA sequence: TGTGCCAGCAGCGTCAGTTTTGACTCAAATTCACCCCTCCACTTT.